A single sample gave rise to the 22 T cell receptor beta chains below, sequenced in a study of CD8 T cells in ankylosing spondylitis. Findings of the study overall: For ankylosing spondylitis blood, a TCR beta motif of 8 or 9 highly homologous variants appeared characteristic.

Antigen specificity for these receptors is unknown. TCRdb itself ran the 5' RACE reads through MiXCR, one entry per CDR3 protein. The sample comprises roughly 700,000 distinct CDR3 sequences, around 20% of which are singletons, and around 20% rests with the top ten. The sequenced sample was blood, either unsorted or a sorted T cell fraction (not recorded which). The receptor source for this set is a male donor with ankylosing spondylitis.

V usage is TRBV7-2 and J usage is TRBJ2-1; D gene unclear. The V end lost 2 bases, the J end lost 1 base, and 6 bases lay between the germline ends. Germline V lookup: CDR1 SGHTA, CDR2 FQGNSA. CDR3 length: 14 amino acids. This chain's CDR3 is CASSLRWSYNEQFF. In DNA form, the CDR3 reads TGTGCCAGCAGCTTAAGGTGGTCCTACAATGAGCAGTTCTTC.

J is TRBJ2-2 and V is TRBV12-3 or TRBV12-4, with a possible D match to TRBD2 (7 bases). V was cut by 4 bases and J by 5 bases, with 17 bases left in between. The CDR3 is made up of 16 amino acids. The CDR3 sequence: CASSWASGGGTGELFF. The CDR3 DNA follows: TGTGCCAGCAGTTGGGCGTCGGGGGGCGGGACCGGGGAGCTGTTTTTT.

V usage is TRBV11-2 and J usage is TRBJ1-1, with TRBD1 matching over 7 bases. With 5 bases clipped from V and 2 bases from J, the junction kept 8 bases outside the gene matches. CDR1 is SGHAT, CDR2 FQNNGV, per germline. The CDR3 is 15 amino acids. The CDR3 loop is CASSRGTVGNTEAFF. As DNA, the CDR3 is TGTGCCAGCAGCCGGGGGACAGTTGGCAACACTGAAGCTTTCTTT. The entire variable domain, with the rest obtained from reference TRBV11-2 and TRBJ1-1, is as follows: EAGVAQSPRYKIIEKRQSVAFWCNPISGHATLYWYQQILGQGPKLLIQFQNNGVVDDSQLPKDRFSAERLKGVDSTLKIQPAKLEDSAVYLCASSRGTVGNTEAFFGQGTRLTVV.

This clonotype was recorded a few times. The chain recombines TRBV28 with TRBJ2-7; 7 bases map to TRBD2. In germline, CDR1 is MDHEN, CDR2 SYDVKM. The V and J ends lost 3 bases and 4 bases, in that order; junction bases with no gene match: 3. The length of the CDR3 is 13 residues. The CDR3 coding sequence is TGTGCCAGCAGTTTCGGGGGGATGTACGAGCAGTACTTC. Translated: CASSFGGMYEQYF. The whole variable domain, remainder taken from reference TRBV28 and TRBJ2-7, is DVKVTQSSRYLVKRTGEKVFLECVQDMDHENMFWYRQDPGLGLRLIYFSYDVKMKEKGDIPEGYSVSREKKERFSLILESASTNQTSMYLCASSFGGMYEQYFGPGTRLTVT.

V and J are TRBV27 and TRBJ2-7, with D uncertain. The CDR3 has 14 amino acids. Trimming took 2 bases from V and 0 from J, leaving 8 bases between them. The germline V gene encodes CDR1 MNHEY and CDR2 SMNVEV (reference sequence). CDR3 amino acids: CASSLAYTSYEQYF. The CDR3 DNA follows: TGTGCCAGCAGTTTAGCTTACACCTCCTACGAGCAGTACTTC.

This chain joins TRBV10-3 and TRBJ1-1; D is uncertain. Trimming cost V 3 bases and J 2 bases, with 13 bases left between them. From germline, CDR1 is ENHRY and CDR2 SYGVKD. There are 15 residues in the CDR3. The DNA for the CDR3 is TGTGCCATCAGTGATCCTTATACAGTCAACACTGAAGCTTTCTTT. It codes for CAISDPYTVNTEAFF.

The chain couples TRBV7-9 to TRBJ1-1, with a possible D match to TRBD1 (6 bases). The V end lost 1 base, the J end lost 4 bases, and 13 bases lay between the germline ends. The CDR3 extends over 15 amino acids. CDR1 and CDR2 (germline): SEHNR, FQNEAQ (reference sequence). CDR3 coding DNA: TGTGCCAGCAGCTTAGGTATGGGGGGCCCCACTGAAGCTTTCTTT. Translation: CASSLGMGGPTEAFF.

This clonotype occurred many times. The rearrangement joins TRBV7-8 to TRBJ2-1, with no clear D. Trimming cost V 6 bases and J 2 bases, with 14 bases left between them. Germline V gene data show CDR1 as SGHVS and CDR2 as FQNEAQ. The CDR3 contains 15 residues. CDR3 region: CASRLTVNTYNEQFF. The CDR3 bases are TGTGCCAGCAGGTTGACTGTAAACACCTACAATGAGCAGTTCTTC.

The rearrangement joins TRBV28 to TRBJ2-7; D remains unclear. The CDR3 contains 16 residues. Trimming left V 3 bases short and J 2 bases short, with 17 bases between. CDR1 is MDHEN, CDR2 SYDVKM, per germline. In DNA, the CDR3 is TGTGCCAGCAGTTTCCCTCGCCTACACGAAACCTACGAGCAGTACTTC. Amino acid sequence: CASSFPRLHETYEQYF.

V usage is TRBV5-1 and J usage is TRBJ1-1, with 10 nucleotides matching TRBD1. V trimming: 4 bases; J trimming: 0 bases; junction bases outside the gene matches: 9. Germline assignment: CDR1 SGHRS and CDR2 YFSETQ. The CDR3 runs 17 residues. The CDR3 nucleotides are TGCGCCAGCAGCACGGGGGACAGGGGATTGATGAACACTGAAGCTTTCTTT. It yields the protein CASSTGDRGLMNTEAFF.

V usage is TRBV12-3 or TRBV12-4 and J usage is TRBJ1-6, with D perhaps TRBD1 (5 bases). The CDR3 has 16 residues. V lost 6 bases to trimming and J lost 7 bases, with 19 bases between them. CDR3 in amino acids: CASSLGEGQGNSPLHF. The CDR3 nucleotides are TGTGCCAGCAGCCTAGGGGAGGGGCAAGGGAATTCACCCCTCCACTTT.

The chain recombines TRBV7-9 with TRBJ2-7; weak D call: TRBD1 (6 bases). Between the trimmed V and J ends, which lost 5 bases and 1 base, there was a span of 12 bases. The CDR3 has 14 residues. Germline assignment: CDR1 SEHNR and CDR2 FQNEAQ (reference sequence). The CDR3: CASSASQGSYEQYF. The DNA of the CDR3 is TGTGCCAGCAGCGCCTCACAGGGTTCCTACGAGCAGTACTTC.

V usage is TRBV20-1 and J usage is TRBJ2-7; D is uncertain. The CDR3 is 11 residues long. Germline lookup yields CDR1 DFQATT and CDR2 SNEGSKA (reference sequence). V gave up 6 bases and J gave up 4 bases, with 10 bases separating them. The CDR3 bases are TGCAGTGCAAGGACCCGTTACGAGCAGTACTTC. Protein product: CSARTRYEQYF.

This clonotype was counted only a few times. The chain joins TRBV7-2 to TRBJ2-1; 9 bases align to TRBD1. Germline CDR1 reads SGHTA; CDR2 reads FQGNSA. The CDR3 runs 16 residues. After removal of 5 bases from V and 6 bases from J, the junction contained 11 bases not matched to a gene. The CDR3, as DNA: TGTGCCAGCAGCGTATACCGGGACAGGGTTAGCAATGAGCAGTTCTTC. Encoded protein: CASSVYRDRVSNEQFF.

This clonotype occurred a few times. The CDR3 here is CASSADSPSGAFF. Here the CDR3 DNA reads TGTGCCAGCAGTGCGGACAGCCCTTCGGGGGCTTTCTTT. The chain carries TRBV25-1 and TRBJ1-1, with D possibly TRBD1 on 6 matching bases. V gave up 4 bases and J gave up 11 bases, with 17 bases separating them. Per the germline V gene, CDR1 is MGHDK and CDR2 is SYGVNS. The CDR3 is 13 amino acids.

CDR3 nucleotide sequence: TGCAGTGCTAGAGAGATTTGGGAGCGGGAGTACACAGATACGCAGTATTTT. It encodes CSAREIWEREYTDTQYF. The chain recombines TRBV20-1 with TRBJ2-3, with 8 bases matching TRBD2. The CDR3 sequence is 17 residues long. V was clipped by 0 bases and J by 2 bases; unmatched bases: 10. CDR1 and CDR2 (germline): DFQATT, SNEGSKA (reference sequence).

The sample holds a few counts of this clonotype. The V call is TRBV29-1, the J call TRBJ2-7, with D possibly TRBD2 on 5 matching bases. V lost 3 bases and J 7 bases, leaving 16 bases between the germline ends. In germline, CDR1 is SQVTM, CDR2 ANQGSEA. The CDR3 runs to 13 residues. The CDR3 protein is CSVEGGRSGEQYF. The DNA for the CDR3 is TGCAGCGTTGAGGGCGGAAGGTCGGGGGAGCAGTACTTC.

This chain connects TRBV7-6 to TRBJ2-1; D call uncertain. Trimming removed 5 bases at V and 0 bases at J, with 11 bases between. The CDR3 covers 15 residues. CDR1 SGHVS and CDR2 FNYEAQ come from the germline V gene. In DNA, the CDR3 is TGTGCCAGCAGCCACGACCGGAGCTCCTACAATGAGCAGTTCTTC. Its protein is CASSHDRSSYNEQFF.

In this sample, this clonotype turned up a few times. This rearrangement joins TRBV6-1 to TRBJ2-3; 12 bases line up with TRBD2. The V gene's germline CDR1 is MNHNS and CDR2 SASEGT. The CDR3 runs 15 residues. J gave up 5 bases and V 8 bases, and 8 bases lay outside the gene matches. Here the CDR3 reads CASWTSGVMGDTQYF. The CDR3 DNA is TGTGCCAGCTGGACTAGCGGGGTGATGGGAGATACGCAGTATTTT.

The V call is TRBV11-2, the J call TRBJ2-7, with D uncertain. Trimming pared 5 bases from V and 4 bases from J, leaving 18 bases between. The CDR3 covers 15 residues. Germline V gives CDR1 SGHAT, CDR2 FQNNGV. The CDR3 spells CASSLNTGQIYEQYF. DNA for the CDR3: TGTGCCAGCAGCCTAAACACCGGGCAGATTTACGAGCAGTACTTC.

The chain employs TRBV5-5 and TRBJ1-2; 12 positions agree with TRBD1. The CDR3 has 18 amino acids. Germline trimming cut 0 bases from V and 4 bases from J; bases unmatched to any gene: 10. Per germline, CDR1 SGHKS and CDR2 YYEKEE (reference sequence). CDR3 nucleotide sequence: TGTGCCAGCAGCTTGGTGTGGGACAGGGGGCCAGGGCGCTATGGCTACACCTTC. This sequence encodes CASSLVWDRGPGRYGYTF.

The V gene is TRBV6-5, the J gene TRBJ1-2; no definite D call. Trimming removed 3 bases from V and 5 bases from J, with 16 bases in between. Germline CDR1 is MNHEY and CDR2 is SVGAGI. The CDR3 loop spans 15 amino acids. The CDR3 sequence: CASSYNGQPVYGYTF. Here the CDR3 DNA reads TGTGCCAGCAGTTATAACGGCCAGCCCGTTTATGGCTACACCTTC.